The source of this TCR beta chain is a study of metastatic and nonmetastatic thyroid tumors (dated by TCRdb to 2020 to 2022). Some background on the complete study: For patients with malignant and with benign thyroid disease, the researchers compared repertoires between peripheral blood samples and tumor or nodule tissue samples. Study-wide conclusions, independent of this receptor: In both blood and tumor samples, TCR beta diversity was reported to be significantly higher in malignant tumors than in benign nodules.

Receptors were amplified or captured by PCR. Sequencer: Illumina HiSeq 4000. High-throughput sequencing was used to profile the TCR beta-chain CDR3 region of every patient. Concerning the study's data processing: CDR3 differences across clinicopathological groups were used to build a classifier for discriminating distant-metastatic papillary thyroid cancer patients. The Shannon index was used to measure repertoire diversity, and the Morisita-Horn index was used to measure how similar tumor and blood repertoires were. TCRdb's own reprocessing of the public reads used fastp at Q25 and MiXCR and kept productive beta chains. Clone size and V and J calls follow TCRdb, not the original study. The sample includes some 21,000 clones, with roughly 27% observed a single time. The biggest ten clones account for 12% to 15% of the sample. None of the patients had been given any treatment before thyroid surgery. Using T-cell receptor beta sequencing, the study looked back at clinical samples from patients collected from about 2012 to 2018.

As concerns this clone: The antigen it binds to is not known. Base-call qualities are not available, and no considerably larger clone is one nucleotide away.

The CDR3 runs 18 residues from the cysteine to the phenylalanine. CDR3 DNA only is kept here, 54 bases in frame from base 1. Relative to germline, V is missing 3 bases and J is missing 4 bases, with 11 bases of the junction outside any gene match. CDR1 MGHRA and CDR2 YSYEKL are derived from the germline V gene. Recombination joined TRBV4-1 with TRBJ2-3, and TRBD2 matches 12 of the central bases. This sequence originates from a male donor with papillary thyroid cancer or a benign thyroid nodule (not recorded which). Some clones in this sample may be carry-over from other donors' samples. Sample: tumor tissue. The nucleotide sequence reads as follows: TGCGCCAGCAGCCAGGCAGAAGCTAGCGGGGGGGCGGCAGATACGCAGTATTTT. Translated, it gives CASSQAEASGGAADTQYF.